The sequence of this T cell receptor (beta chain) was determined in a study of tumor and adjacent non-tumor tissue in lung cancer (dated by TCRdb to 2017 to 2018). Looking at the study overall: The cohort included around twelve adenocarcinoma, a couple of squamous cell carcinoma and 1 small cell lung cancer patients. Ages among the 15 or so patients ranged from roughly 31 to 76 years, there were approximately 10 men and 5 women, and disease was at TNM stage I to III. A total of around 130,000,000 productive TCRbeta reads were generated by sequencing, corresponding to an average of around 4 million reads per sample. Bulk TCRbeta repertoires were compared between lung tumor tissue and matched distant non-tumor lung tissue obtained from 15 lung cancer patients. More than 25 paired specimens, one tumor and one normal lung sample per patient, were profiled by TCRbeta CDR3 sequencing.

Libraries came from multiplex PCR. TCRdb lists the instrument as Illumina HiSeq 2500. Following protocols modified from ARM-PCR, the researchers constructed TCRbeta libraries through three rounds of nested PCR with primers (Table S4). PCR products of 200-500 bp were gel-excised and purified with the QIAquick gel extraction kit before sequencing. From the authors' description of their analysis: Reads were cleaned using Trimmomatic, were merged into complete CDR3 sequences using FLASH, and were assigned to V(D)J germline segments using MiTCR. Clonal diversity was computed as the inverse Simpson's index with VDJtools. A read counted as productive if the sequence was in-frame and lacked a premature stop codon. The public reads were reanalyzed by TCRdb: fastp trimming at Q25, MiXCR alignment, in-frame beta chains only. Entries that share a CDR3 protein sequence are merged under the most common genes and DNA. The authors' filters were not applied to this entry. The sample includes approximately 120,000 distinct CDR3 sequences, with around 75% observed a single time. The ten largest clones take up 37% of the sample.

The full study reports these points: TCR diversity was significantly higher in younger patients, and greater tumor TCR diversity was associated with shorter overall survival and shorter disease-free survival. With only roughly 14 patients in the cohort, the authors noted that larger samples and more detailed clinical data are needed. A significantly larger cumulative share of the repertoire was made up by the top 100 clones in normal lung than in tumor tissue. Because peripheral blood was not sequenced, blood TCRbeta repertoires in the lung cancer patients of the study were not examined. Neither the sequencing platform nor unique molecular identifiers are named or mentioned anywhere in the methods. Tumor tissue showed significantly greater TCR diversity (inverse Simpson) than normal lung tissue (roughly 430 vs 170, P = 0.0075, Mann-Whitney U test).

RNA was isolated from bulk unsorted tissue, and RNA quality was assessed with a NanoDrop ND-1000 and an Agilent 2100. Newly diagnosed lung cancer patients without prior chemotherapy who had been admitted for thoracic surgery in China between August and November 2014 were enrolled as donors. Patients who had received previous radiotherapy or chemotherapy, or who had another concurrent cancer, were excluded from the study. Surgical tissue pieces of 1-2 cm3 were preserved in RNAlater solution and were kept at -80 degrees C until use. The CDR3 contains 17 residues, cysteine and phenylalanine counted. Only the CDR3 part of the read is kept: 51 bases, read in frame from the first base. From a lookup of the germline V gene, CDR1 and CDR2 are SGHNT and YENEEA. On this clonotype: This clone's antigen is unknown. The junction and the germline gene differ at one end; a read error may be behind it.

Material: lung tumor tissue. The sequence came from a woman aged 55 to 70 with non-small cell lung cancer. Recombination joined TRBV11-3 with TRBJ2-1, and TRBD2 matches 12 of the central bases. The nucleotides read TGTGTCAGCAGCTTAGAGTTGACTAGCGGGAGACACTATGAACGGTTCTTC. The encoded protein is CVSSLELTSGRHYERFF.